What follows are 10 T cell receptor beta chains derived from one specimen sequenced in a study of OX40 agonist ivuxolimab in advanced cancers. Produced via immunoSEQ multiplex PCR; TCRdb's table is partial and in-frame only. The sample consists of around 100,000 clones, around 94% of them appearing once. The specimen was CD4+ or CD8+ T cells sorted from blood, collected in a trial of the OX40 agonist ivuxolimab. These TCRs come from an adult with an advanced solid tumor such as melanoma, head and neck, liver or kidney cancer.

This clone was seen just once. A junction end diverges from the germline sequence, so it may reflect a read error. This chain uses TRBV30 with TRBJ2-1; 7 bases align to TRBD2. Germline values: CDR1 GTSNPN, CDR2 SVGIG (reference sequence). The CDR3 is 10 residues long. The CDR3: CAWRGREPFF. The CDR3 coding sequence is TGTGCCTGGAGGGGGCGGGAGCCGTTCTTC.

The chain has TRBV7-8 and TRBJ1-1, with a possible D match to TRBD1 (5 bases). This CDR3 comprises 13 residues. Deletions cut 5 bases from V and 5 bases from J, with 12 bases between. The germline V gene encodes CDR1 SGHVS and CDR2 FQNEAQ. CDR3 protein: CASSLTGGTEAFF. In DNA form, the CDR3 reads TGTGCCAGCAGCCTTACCGGGGGGACTGAAGCTTTCTTT.

CDR3 amino acids: CASSVVGGNTEAFF. Here the CDR3 DNA reads TGTGCCAGCAGCGTAGTTGGGGGGAACACTGAAGCTTTCTTT. The chain uses TRBV9 and TRBJ1-1, with D tentatively TRBD1 (5 bases). V dropped 0 bases and J dropped 1 base, with 7 bases sitting between them. The V gene's germline CDR1 is SGDLS and CDR2 YYNGEE. CDR3 length equals 14 residues.

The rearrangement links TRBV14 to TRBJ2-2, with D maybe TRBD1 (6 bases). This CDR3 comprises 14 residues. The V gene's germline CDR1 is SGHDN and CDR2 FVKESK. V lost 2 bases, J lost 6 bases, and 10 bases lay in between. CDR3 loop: CASSQSYRAGELFF. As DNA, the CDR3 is TGTGCCAGCAGCCAATCCTACAGGGCCGGGGAGCTGTTTTTT.

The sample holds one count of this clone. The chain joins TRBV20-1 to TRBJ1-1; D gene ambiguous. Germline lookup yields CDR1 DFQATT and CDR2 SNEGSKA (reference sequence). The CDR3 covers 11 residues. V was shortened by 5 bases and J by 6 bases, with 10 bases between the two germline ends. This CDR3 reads CSALRVPEAFF. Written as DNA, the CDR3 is TGCAGTGCTCTCCGGGTCCCTGAAGCTTTCTTT.

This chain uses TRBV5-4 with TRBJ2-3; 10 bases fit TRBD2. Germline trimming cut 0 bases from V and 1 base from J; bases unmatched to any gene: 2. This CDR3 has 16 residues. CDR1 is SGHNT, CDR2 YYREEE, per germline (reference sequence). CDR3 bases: TGTGCCAGCAGCTTGGGAGGACTAGCGGGCACAGATACGCAGTATTTT. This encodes CASSLGGLAGTDTQYF.

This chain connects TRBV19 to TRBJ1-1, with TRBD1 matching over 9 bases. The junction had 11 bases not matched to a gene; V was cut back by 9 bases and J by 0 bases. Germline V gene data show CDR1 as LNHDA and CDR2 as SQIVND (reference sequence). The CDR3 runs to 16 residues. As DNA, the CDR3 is TGTGCCAGCCGAAGGGGACAGGGCGACCTGAACACTGAAGCTTTCTTT. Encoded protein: CASRRGQGDLNTEAFF.

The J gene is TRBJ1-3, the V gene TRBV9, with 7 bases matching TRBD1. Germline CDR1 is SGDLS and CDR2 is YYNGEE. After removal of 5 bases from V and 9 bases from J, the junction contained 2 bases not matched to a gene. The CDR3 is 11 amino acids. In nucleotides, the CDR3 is TGTGCCAGCAGTCAGGGGGGCACCATATATTTT. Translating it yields CASSQGGTIYF. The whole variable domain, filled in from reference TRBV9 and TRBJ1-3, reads DSGVTQTPKHLITATGQRVTLRCSPRSGDLSVYWYQQSLDQGLQFLIQYYNGEERAKGNILERFSAQQFPDLHSELNLSSLELGDSALYFCASSQGGTIYFGEGSWLTVV.

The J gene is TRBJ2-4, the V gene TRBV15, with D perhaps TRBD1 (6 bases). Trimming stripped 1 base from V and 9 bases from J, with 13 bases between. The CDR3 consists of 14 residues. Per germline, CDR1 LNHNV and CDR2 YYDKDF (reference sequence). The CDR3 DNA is TGTGCCACCAGCAGAGCGACAAGACAGGCCATTCAGTACTTC. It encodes CATSRATRQAIQYF.

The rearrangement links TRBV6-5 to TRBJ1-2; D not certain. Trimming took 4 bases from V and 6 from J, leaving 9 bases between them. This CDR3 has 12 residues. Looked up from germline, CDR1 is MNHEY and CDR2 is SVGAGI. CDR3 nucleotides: TGTGCCAGCAGTTTCCAGCAGAATGGCTACACCTTC. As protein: CASSFQQNGYTF.